The 27 T cell receptor beta chains reported below all come from one sample, sequenced in a study of blood T cells in healthy people across ages. A J-beta primer mix and a sample-barcoded 5' primer were used in a second PCR of about 7 to 12 cycles. MiXCR was run by TCRdb on the 5' RACE reads, yielding one entry per CDR3 protein. The table has 1.5 million to 2 million distinct CDR3 sequences, 28% seen once. The sequenced material came from blood. These TCRs come from a young woman in good health.

The V gene is TRBV7-9, the J gene TRBJ1-2; no firm D call. Per germline, CDR1 SEHNR and CDR2 FQNEAQ (reference sequence). The CDR3 loop spans 15 amino acids. V lost 1 base and J 5 bases, leaving 14 bases between the germline ends. Here the CDR3 reads CASSLGATPAYGYTF. CDR3 sequence (DNA): TGTGCCAGCAGCTTAGGGGCGACCCCCGCTTATGGCTACACCTTC.

The table lists this clonotype with many counts. V and J are TRBV4-1 and TRBJ1-2; D is ambiguous. Germline loops: CDR1 MGHRA, CDR2 YSYEKL. There are 17 residues in the CDR3. Trimming pared 0 bases from V and 0 bases from J, leaving 14 bases between. The CDR3 DNA sequence: TGCGCCAGCAGCCAAGATCCTAGGTTTTACGCTAACTATGGCTACACCTTC. As protein: CASSQDPRFYANYGYTF.

This clonotype showed up many times. The chain uses TRBV20-1 and TRBJ2-1; 14 nucleotides agree with TRBD2. V dropped 6 bases and J dropped 3; count of bases not matched to a gene: 10. The CDR3 loop spans 17 amino acids. Per the germline V gene, CDR1 is DFQATT and CDR2 is SNEGSKA (reference sequence). The CDR3 here is CSAQRTSGGPFYNEQFF. Here the CDR3 DNA reads TGCAGTGCCCAGAGGACTAGCGGGGGGCCTTTCTACAATGAGCAGTTCTTC.

This chain links TRBV7-3 with TRBJ2-7; a possible D gene is TRBD1 (6 bases). The CDR3 covers 13 residues. Germline V gives CDR1 SGHTA, CDR2 FQGTGA. With 4 bases removed from V and 7 bases from J, the gap between germline ends came to 14 bases. CDR3 loop: CASSSLTGQEQYF. CDR3 DNA: TGTGCCAGCAGCTCCTTGACAGGACAGGAGCAGTACTTC.

This chain connects TRBV5-1 to TRBJ2-1; tentative D call: TRBD2 (5 bases). The CDR3 is 16 residues long. Trimming cost V 4 bases and J 0 bases, with 14 bases left between them. CDR1 is SGHRS, CDR2 YFSETQ, per germline. Written as DNA, the CDR3 is TGCGCCAGCAGCCGCCCCGAGGGAAGCTCCTACAATGAGCAGTTCTTC. Translated: CASSRPEGSSYNEQFF.

In its sample, this clonotype was seen a few times. This chain joins TRBV24-1 and TRBJ2-1, with TRBD2 as a possible D gene (7 bases). The assigned J gene may be wrong: the sequence end matches TRBJ2-7 better. The CDR3 length is 15 residues. Germline V lookup: CDR1 KGHDR, CDR2 SFDVKD. The CDR3 DNA follows: TGTGCCACCAGTGACCCCGGGGGGCGGCACAATGAGCAGTACTTC. Protein product: CATSDPGGRHNEQYF.

The genes are TRBV20-1 and TRBJ1-2; D gene unclear. Trimming removed 1 base at V and 8 bases at J, with 11 bases between. This CDR3 has 12 residues. The V gene's germline CDR1 is DFQATT and CDR2 SNEGSKA (reference sequence). The CDR3, as DNA: TGCAGTGCTAGAGTCCCCCAGTCCGGCTACACCTTC. Its translation is CSARVPQSGYTF.

The chain carries TRBV12-3 or TRBV12-4 and TRBJ2-1; 8 positions match TRBD2. This CDR3 spans 16 amino acids. After removal of 4 bases from V and 0 bases from J, the junction contained 5 bases not matched to a gene. The CDR3 DNA sequence: TGTGCCAGCAGTTCGAGCGGGAGTGGCTCCTACAATGAGCAGTTCTTC. Translation: CASSSSGSGSYNEQFF.

Concerning this clonotype itself: Its ends do not fully match the called genes, so a read error is possible. V gene TRBV7-2 combines with J gene TRBJ2-2; 10 bases match TRBD2. Germline CDR1 is SGHTA and CDR2 is FQGNSA. The CDR3 runs 15 residues. The CDR3 spells CASRGERGGTGDLFF. DNA for the CDR3: TGTGCCAGCAGAGGGGAGCGGGGGGGCACCGGGGATCTGTTTTTT.

With regard to this clonotype: A much larger clone sits a single nucleotide away, making a read error possible. The chain employs TRBV6-1 and TRBJ2-4; 7 positions agree with TRBD1. The better agreement between TRBJ2-7 and the DNA end casts doubt on the J call. The CDR3 spans 14 residues. CDR1 is MNHNS, CDR2 SASEGT, per germline. The CDR3 nucleotides are TGTGCCAGCAGGGAAAAAGCAGGGGGATACGAGCAGTACTTC. Translated, it gives CASREKAGGYEQYF.

This clonotype showed up many times. The chain couples TRBV20-1 to TRBJ2-7; weak D call: TRBD1 (6 bases). V was cut by 7 bases and J by 3 bases, with 13 bases left in between. CDR3 length equals 12 residues. Germline V gene lookup returns CDR1 DFQATT and CDR2 SNEGSKA (reference sequence). The CDR3 is CSVQGFGYEQYF. CDR3 sequence (DNA): TGCAGTGTACAGGGATTCGGCTACGAGCAGTACTTC.

At least ten counts were recorded for this clonotype. The chain joins TRBV6-5 to TRBJ1-6, with 7 bases that match TRBD1. The trim removed 6 bases at V and 7 bases at J, leaving 3 bases unmatched. The V gene's germline CDR1 is MNHEY and CDR2 SVGAGI. CDR3 length: 13 residues. DNA for the CDR3: TGTGCCAGCAGCCGGACAGGAAATTCACCCCTCCACTTT. Translating gives CASSRTGNSPLHF.

The chain is built from TRBV7-2 and TRBJ2-1, with 8 nucleotides matching TRBD2. The germline CDR1 and CDR2 sequences are SGHTA and FQGNSA. Trimming took 5 bases from V and 6 from J; bases not matched to a gene: 9. The length of the CDR3 is 15 residues. CDR3 sequence reads: CASSPGLGGGNEQFF. As DNA, the CDR3 is TGTGCCAGCAGCCCGGGACTAGGGGGGGGCAATGAGCAGTTCTTC.

This clonotype was detected ten times or more. The V call is TRBV20-1, the J call TRBJ1-2; 9 bases fit TRBD1. CDR3 size: 14 residues. Germline assignment: CDR1 DFQATT and CDR2 SNEGSKA (reference sequence). J gave up 6 bases and V 6 bases, and 11 bases lay outside the gene matches. The CDR3 region is CSAPTGTGRDGYTF. The CDR3 DNA follows: TGCAGTGCCCCTACCGGGACAGGGCGGGATGGCTACACCTTC.

Points on this clonotype: An end of the junction does not agree with germline; a read error may underlie this. The chain combines TRBV7-2 with TRBJ2-7; D is possibly TRBD1 or TRBD2 (5 bases each). Germline loops: CDR1 SGHTA, CDR2 FQGNSA. The CDR3 runs 14 residues. The CDR3 protein is CANSFGEGPYEQYF. CDR3 DNA sequence: TGTGCCAACAGCTTCGGCGAGGGACCCTACGAGCAGTACTTC. Full variable domain (outside the CDR3, taken from reference TRBV7-2 and TRBJ2-7): GAGVSQSPSNKVTEKGKDVELRCDPISGHTALYWYRQSLGQGLEFLIYFQGNSAPDKSGLPSDRFSAERTGGSVSTLTIQRTQQEDSAVYLCANSFGEGPYEQYFGPGTRLTVT.

This clonotype has a handful of counts. V and J are TRBV10-3 and TRBJ2-5; possible D gene TRBD2, 5 bases. Germline lookup yields CDR1 ENHRY and CDR2 SYGVKD. The CDR3 spans 13 residues. V lost 7 bases and J lost 5, with 14 bases in between. The CDR3 is CAIIAGLGETQYF. The CDR3 region has the DNA TGTGCCATCATCGCTGGACTGGGGGAGACCCAGTACTTC.

This clonotype was picked up many times. The V and J genes are TRBV6-6 and TRBJ2-7; unclear D gene. V was clipped by 2 bases and J by 2 bases, with 13 bases between them. Germline assignment: CDR1 MNHNY and CDR2 SVGAGI (reference sequence). The CDR3 sequence is 15 residues long. Here the CDR3 DNA reads TGTGCCAGCAGTTACGGAGCCGGGTCCACCTACGAGCAGTACTTC. Translation gives CASSYGAGSTYEQYF.

This clonotype came up a few times. The chain links TRBV11-2 to TRBJ2-3; 10 nucleotides agree with TRBD2. The germline V gene has CDR1 SGHAT and CDR2 FQNNGV. The V and J ends lost 4 bases and 5 bases, in that order; junction bases with no gene match: 9. This CDR3 is built from 16 residues. CDR3 in DNA: TGTGCCAGCAGCTCGAATAGCGGGAGGTATGGAGATACGCAGTATTTT. Protein product: CASSSNSGRYGDTQYF.

This clonotype has a count of ten or more. The V gene is TRBV29-1, the J gene TRBJ2-5, with TRBD1 identical over 10 bases. V lost 5 bases, J lost 5 bases, and 8 bases stayed unmatched. Germline V lookup: CDR1 SQVTM, CDR2 ANQGSEA. This CDR3 is 14 amino acids long. Written as DNA, the CDR3 is TGCAGCGTTTTACCGGGACAGGGGAAGGAGACCCAGTACTTC. Translating it yields CSVLPGQGKETQYF.

This clonotype was seen only a few times. V gene TRBV6-5 combines with J gene TRBJ1-6, with D perhaps matching TRBD1 (6 bases). V was trimmed by 2 bases and J by 10 bases, leaving 12 bases between them. This CDR3 region has 14 residues. Germline loops: CDR1 MNHEY, CDR2 SVGAGI. The CDR3: CASSYDGQRSPLHF. CDR3 bases: TGTGCCAGCAGTTACGACGGACAGCGATCACCCCTCCACTTT.

This clonotype was detected ten times or more. The genes are TRBV10-3 and TRBJ2-5; TRBD1 is a possible D gene (5 bases). The germline V and J ends were trimmed by 6 bases and 2 bases, with 13 bases remaining between them. The length of the CDR3 is 14 residues. Per the germline V gene, CDR1 is ENHRY and CDR2 is SYGVKD. This CDR3 is CAISRTPGQETQYF. The CDR3 bases are TGTGCCATCAGCAGGACACCCGGACAAGAGACCCAGTACTTC.

This clonotype was picked up many times. This chain joins TRBV7-8 and TRBJ2-5; the D call may be TRBD1 or TRBD2 (5 bases each). CDR3 size: 17 residues. CDR1 and CDR2 from the germline V gene are SGHVS and FQNEAQ. Trimming shortened V by 5 bases and J by 5 bases, and 24 bases separated the two germline ends. Here the CDR3 reads CASSPLPGPGPHETQYF. The CDR3 DNA reads as TGTGCCAGCAGCCCCTTGCCGGGACCGGGGCCCCATGAGACCCAGTACTTC.

Remarks on this clonotype: Compared with germline, one end of the junction differs, possibly owing to a read error. The V and J genes are TRBV27 and TRBJ2-7; tentative D call: TRBD1 (6 bases). CDR1 and CDR2 from the germline V gene are MNHEY and SMNVEV (reference sequence). The CDR3 length is 15 residues. The CDR3 protein is CASSVGVTGLGEQCF. The CDR3 bases are TGTGCCAGCAGCGTCGGGGTAACAGGGTTGGGTGAGCAGTGCTTC.

This clonotype was picked up many times. This chain joins TRBV27 and TRBJ2-1; D is unclear. The CDR3 is 15 residues long. Per the germline V gene, CDR1 is MNHEY and CDR2 is SMNVEV (reference sequence). Trimming pared 3 bases from V and 7 bases from J, leaving 16 bases between. The CDR3 loop is CASSLAPSSRNEQFF. CDR3 DNA sequence: TGTGCCAGCAGTTTGGCCCCCTCTTCTAGAAATGAGCAGTTCTTC.

Ten or more counts support this clonotype. The V gene is TRBV20-1, the J gene TRBJ2-7; D call uncertain. Germline lookup yields CDR1 DFQATT and CDR2 SNEGSKA (reference sequence). Trimming stripped 0 bases from V and 0 bases from J, with 9 bases between. There are 14 residues in the CDR3. CDR3: CSARDAESSYEQYF. CDR3 nucleotides: TGCAGTGCTAGAGATGCTGAGAGCTCCTACGAGCAGTACTTC.

As to this clonotype: Compared with germline, one end of the junction differs, possibly owing to a read error. The chain carries TRBV5-1 and TRBJ1-1; maybe TRBD1 (5 bases). The CDR3 is 15 amino acids. Germline assignment: CDR1 SGHRS and CDR2 YFSETQ. Here the CDR3 DNA reads TGCGCCGGCAGCTTGTTAGGGACGAAGGACACTGAAGCTTTCTTT. The encoded protein is CAGSLLGTKDTEAFF.

Concerning this clonotype: The junction does not match germline at one end; this may be a read error. V usage is TRBV18 and J usage is TRBJ2-5, with a tentative D call TRBD1 (6 bases). Germline values: CDR1 KGHSH, CDR2 LQKENI. The CDR3 runs 13 residues. The CDR3 region is CASSRDRQETRYF. The CDR3 nucleotides are TGTGCCAGCTCACGAGACAGGCAAGAGACCCGGTACTTC.